This T cell receptor beta chain was captured by sequencing in a study of cytomegalovirus exposure and HLA in healthy donors. Study-level results: Reports showed the classifier diagnosing cytomegalovirus status with high specificity and sensitivity. Most of the TCR beta V segments (in an earlier analysis) were productive either about 90% or about 30% of the time.

Concerning this clone: Antigen unknown.

Researchers ran the PCR with 60 Vbeta and 13 Jbeta primers. Here immunoSEQ multiplex PCR was the method, and the copy in TCRdb shows in-frame clones only, minus some. Seen here are under 200,000 clones, 55% to 70% observed once, and the top ten hold about 3%. Specimen: PBMCs. The source is a woman aged 40 to 55 in good health and CMV-seropositive.

The CDR3 reads CASSVGEGSPLHF. CDR3 in DNA: TGTGCCAGCAGCGTAGGGGAGGGTTCACCCCTCCACTTT. The chain combines TRBV9 with TRBJ1-6, with D hard to call. The length of the CDR3 is 13 residues. Germline CDR1 reads SGDLS; CDR2 reads YYNGEE. V gave up 0 bases and J gave up 9 bases, with 7 bases separating them. Full variable domain (rest looked up from reference TRBV9 and TRBJ1-6): DSGVTQTPKHLITATGQRVTLRCSPRSGDLSVYWYQQSLDQGLQFLIQYYNGEERAKGNILERFSAQQFPDLHSELNLSSLELGDSALYFCASSVGEGSPLHFGNGTRLTVT.